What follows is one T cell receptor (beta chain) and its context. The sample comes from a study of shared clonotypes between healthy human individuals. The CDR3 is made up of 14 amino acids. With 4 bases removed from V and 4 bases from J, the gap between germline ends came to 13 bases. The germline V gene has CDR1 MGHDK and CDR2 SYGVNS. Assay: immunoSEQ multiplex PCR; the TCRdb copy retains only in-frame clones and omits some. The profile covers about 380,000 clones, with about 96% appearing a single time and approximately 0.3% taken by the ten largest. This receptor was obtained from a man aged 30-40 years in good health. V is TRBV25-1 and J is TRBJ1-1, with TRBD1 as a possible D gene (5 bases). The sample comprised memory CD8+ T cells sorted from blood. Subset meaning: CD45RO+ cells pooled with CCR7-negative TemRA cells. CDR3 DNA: TGTGCCAGCAGTGCCCGTCGGGGGATCACTGAAGCTTTCTTT. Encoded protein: CASSARRGITEAFF.